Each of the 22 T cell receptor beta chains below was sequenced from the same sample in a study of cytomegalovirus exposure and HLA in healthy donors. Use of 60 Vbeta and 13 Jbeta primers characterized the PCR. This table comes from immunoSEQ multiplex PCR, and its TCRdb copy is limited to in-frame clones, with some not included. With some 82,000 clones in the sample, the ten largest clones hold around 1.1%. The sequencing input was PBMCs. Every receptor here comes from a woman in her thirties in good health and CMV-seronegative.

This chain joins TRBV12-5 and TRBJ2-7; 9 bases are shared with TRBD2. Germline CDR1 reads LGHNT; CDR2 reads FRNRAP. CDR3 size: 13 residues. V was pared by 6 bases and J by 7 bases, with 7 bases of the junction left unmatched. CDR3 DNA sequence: TGTGCTAGTGGCCCTGCGGGGGGGGAAGAGCAGTACTTC. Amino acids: CASGPAGGEEQYF.

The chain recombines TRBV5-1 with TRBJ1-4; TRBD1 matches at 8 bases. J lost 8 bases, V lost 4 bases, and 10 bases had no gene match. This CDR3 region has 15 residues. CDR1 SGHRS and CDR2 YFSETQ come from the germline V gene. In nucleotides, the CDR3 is TGCGCCAGCAGCGAGACAGGGGACAAGACCGAAAAACTGTTTTTT. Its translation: CASSETGDKTEKLFF.

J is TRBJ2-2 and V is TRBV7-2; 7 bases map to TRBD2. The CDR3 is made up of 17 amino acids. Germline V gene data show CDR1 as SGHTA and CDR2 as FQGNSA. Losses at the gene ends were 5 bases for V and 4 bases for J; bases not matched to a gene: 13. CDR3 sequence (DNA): TGTGCCAGCAGCCCTACGCTGAAACGGGAGGCCACCGGGGAGCTGTTTTTT. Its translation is CASSPTLKREATGELFF. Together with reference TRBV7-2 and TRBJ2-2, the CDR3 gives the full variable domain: GAGVSQSPSNKVTEKGKDVELRCDPISGHTALYWYRQSLGQGLEFLIYFQGNSAPDKSGLPSDRFSAERTGGSVSTLTIQRTQQEDSAVYLCASSPTLKREATGELFFGEGSRLTVL.

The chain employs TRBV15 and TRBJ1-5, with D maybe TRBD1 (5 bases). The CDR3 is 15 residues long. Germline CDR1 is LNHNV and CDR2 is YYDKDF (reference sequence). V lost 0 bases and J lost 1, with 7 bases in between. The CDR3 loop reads CATSRDRGSNQPQHF. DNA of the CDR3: TGTGCCACCAGCAGAGATCGGGGGAGCAATCAGCCCCAGCATTTT.

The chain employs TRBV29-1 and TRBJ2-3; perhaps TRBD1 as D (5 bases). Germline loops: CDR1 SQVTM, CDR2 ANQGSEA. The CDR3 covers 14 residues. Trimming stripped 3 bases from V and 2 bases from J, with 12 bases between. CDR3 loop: CSVETTETTDTQYF. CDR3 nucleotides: TGCAGCGTTGAGACGACAGAGACCACAGATACGCAGTATTTT.

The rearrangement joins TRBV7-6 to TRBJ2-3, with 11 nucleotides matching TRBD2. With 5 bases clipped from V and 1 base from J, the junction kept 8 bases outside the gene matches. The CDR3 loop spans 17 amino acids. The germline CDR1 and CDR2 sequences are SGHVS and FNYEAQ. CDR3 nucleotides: TGTGCCAGCAGCGACAGTCCGGGACTAGCGGGCACAGATACGCAGTATTTT. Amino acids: CASSDSPGLAGTDTQYF.

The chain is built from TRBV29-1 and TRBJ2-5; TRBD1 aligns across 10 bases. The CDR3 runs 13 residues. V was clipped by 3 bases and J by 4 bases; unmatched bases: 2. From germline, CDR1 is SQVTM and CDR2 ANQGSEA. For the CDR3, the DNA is TGCAGCGTTGATTGGACAGGGGGAGAGACCCAGTACTTC. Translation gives CSVDWTGGETQYF. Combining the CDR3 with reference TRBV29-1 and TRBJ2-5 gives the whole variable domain SAVISQKPSRDICQRGTSLTIQCQVDSQVTMMFWYRQQPGQSLTLIATANQGSEATYESGFVIDKFPISRPNLTFSTLTVSNMSPEDSSIYLCSVDWTGGETQYFGPGTRLLVL.

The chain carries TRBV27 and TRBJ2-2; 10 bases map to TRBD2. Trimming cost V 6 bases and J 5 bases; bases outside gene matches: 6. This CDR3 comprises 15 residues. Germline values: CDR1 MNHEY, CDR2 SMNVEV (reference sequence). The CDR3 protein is CASRLAGEGTGELFF. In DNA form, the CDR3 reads TGTGCCAGCAGGCTAGCGGGAGAAGGGACCGGGGAGCTGTTTTTT.

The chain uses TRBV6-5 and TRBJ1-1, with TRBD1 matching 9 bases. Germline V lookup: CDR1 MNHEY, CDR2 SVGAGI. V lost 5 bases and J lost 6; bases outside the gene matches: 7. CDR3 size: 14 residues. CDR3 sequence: CASSHRGQSPEAFF. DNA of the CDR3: TGTGCCAGCAGTCACAGGGGGCAGAGTCCTGAAGCTTTCTTT.

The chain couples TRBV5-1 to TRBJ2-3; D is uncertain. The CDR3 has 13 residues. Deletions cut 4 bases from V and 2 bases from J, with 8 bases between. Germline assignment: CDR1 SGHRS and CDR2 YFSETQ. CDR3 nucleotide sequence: TGCGCCAGCAGCGAGACTGTCACAGATACGCAGTATTTT. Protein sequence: CASSETVTDTQYF.

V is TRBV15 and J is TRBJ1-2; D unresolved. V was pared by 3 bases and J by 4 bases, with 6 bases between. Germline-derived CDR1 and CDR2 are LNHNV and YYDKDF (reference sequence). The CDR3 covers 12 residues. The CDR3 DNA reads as TGTGCCACCAGCAGGAACGGCTATGGCTACACCTTC. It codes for CATSRNGYGYTF.

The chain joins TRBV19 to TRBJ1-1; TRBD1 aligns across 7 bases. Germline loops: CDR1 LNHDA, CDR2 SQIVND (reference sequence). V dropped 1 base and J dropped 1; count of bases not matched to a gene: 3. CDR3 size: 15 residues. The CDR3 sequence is CASSIADRKNTEAFF. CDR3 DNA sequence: TGTGCCAGTAGTATAGCGGACAGGAAGAACACTGAAGCTTTCTTT.

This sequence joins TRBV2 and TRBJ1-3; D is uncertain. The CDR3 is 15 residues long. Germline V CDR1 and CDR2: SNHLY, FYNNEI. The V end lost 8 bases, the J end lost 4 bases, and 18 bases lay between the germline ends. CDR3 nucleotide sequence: TGTGCCAGCGGACTCCCTACGCAGAAGGGAAACACCATATATTTT. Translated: CASGLPTQKGNTIYF. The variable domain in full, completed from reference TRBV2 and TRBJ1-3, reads EPEVTQTPSHQVTQMGQEVILRCVPISNHLYFYWYRQILGQKVEFLVSFYNNEISEKSEIFDDQFSVERPDGSNFTLKIRSTKLEDSAMYFCASGLPTQKGNTIYFGEGSWLTVV.

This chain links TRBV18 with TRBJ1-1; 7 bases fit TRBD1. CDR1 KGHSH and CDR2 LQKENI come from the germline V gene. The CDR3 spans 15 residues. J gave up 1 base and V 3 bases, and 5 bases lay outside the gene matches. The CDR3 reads CASSPKTGPNTEAFF. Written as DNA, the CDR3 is TGTGCCAGCTCACCGAAGACAGGGCCGAACACTGAAGCTTTCTTT.

CDR3 in amino acids: CASSIGTGEDTQYF. DNA for the CDR3: TGTGCCAGTAGTATAGGGACAGGGGAGGATACGCAGTATTTT. The rearrangement links TRBV19 to TRBJ2-3; 9 nucleotides align to TRBD1. The germline V gene has CDR1 LNHDA and CDR2 SQIVND (reference sequence). The CDR3 loop spans 14 amino acids. J gave up 6 bases and V 1 base, and 2 bases lay outside the gene matches.

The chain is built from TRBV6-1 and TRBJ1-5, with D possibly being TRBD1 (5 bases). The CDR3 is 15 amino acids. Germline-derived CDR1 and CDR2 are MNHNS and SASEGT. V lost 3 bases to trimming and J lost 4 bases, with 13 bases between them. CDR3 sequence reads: CASSEGGRGNQPQHF. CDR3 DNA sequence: TGTGCCAGCAGTGAGGGGGGACGAGGAAATCAGCCCCAGCATTTT.

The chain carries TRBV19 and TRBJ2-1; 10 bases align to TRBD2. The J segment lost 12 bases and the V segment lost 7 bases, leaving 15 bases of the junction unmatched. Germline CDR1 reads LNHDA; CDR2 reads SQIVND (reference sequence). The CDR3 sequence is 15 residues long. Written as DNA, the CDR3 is TGTGCCAGTACCCCGTCCAGCGGGGGGGCCAAATCGCAGTTCTTC. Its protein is CASTPSSGGAKSQFF.

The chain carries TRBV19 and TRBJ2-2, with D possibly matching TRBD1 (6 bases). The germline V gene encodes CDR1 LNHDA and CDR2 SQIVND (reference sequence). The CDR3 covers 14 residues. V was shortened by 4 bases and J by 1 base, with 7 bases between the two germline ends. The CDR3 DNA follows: TGTGCCAGTAGTAGGGGACAGAACACCGGGGAGCTGTTTTTT. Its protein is CASSRGQNTGELFF. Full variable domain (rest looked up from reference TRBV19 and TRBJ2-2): DGGITQSPKYLFRKEGQNVTLSCEQNLNHDAMYWYRQDPGQGLRLIYYSQIVNDFQKGDIAEGYSVSREKKESFPLTVTSAQKNPTAFYLCASSRGQNTGELFFGEGSRLTVL.

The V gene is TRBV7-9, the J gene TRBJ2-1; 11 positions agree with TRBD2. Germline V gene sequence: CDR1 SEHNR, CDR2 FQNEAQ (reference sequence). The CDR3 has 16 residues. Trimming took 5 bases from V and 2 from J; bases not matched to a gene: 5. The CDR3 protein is CASSRLAGGTYNEQFF. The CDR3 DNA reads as TGTGCCAGCAGCCGGCTAGCGGGGGGAACCTACAATGAGCAGTTCTTC.

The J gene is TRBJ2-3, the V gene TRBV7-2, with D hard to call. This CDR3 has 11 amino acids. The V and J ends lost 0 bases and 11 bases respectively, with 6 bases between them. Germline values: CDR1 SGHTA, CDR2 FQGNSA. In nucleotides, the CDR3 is TGTGCCAGCAGCTTAGCGAGTATGCAGTATTTT. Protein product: CASSLASMQYF.

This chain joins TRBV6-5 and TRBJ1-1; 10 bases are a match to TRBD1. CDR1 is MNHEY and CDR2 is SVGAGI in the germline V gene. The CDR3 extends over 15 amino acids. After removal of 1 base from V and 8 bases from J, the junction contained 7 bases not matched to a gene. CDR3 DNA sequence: TGTGCCAGCAGTTACTGGACAGGGGGGATCATGGAAGCTTTCTTT. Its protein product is CASSYWTGGIMEAFF.

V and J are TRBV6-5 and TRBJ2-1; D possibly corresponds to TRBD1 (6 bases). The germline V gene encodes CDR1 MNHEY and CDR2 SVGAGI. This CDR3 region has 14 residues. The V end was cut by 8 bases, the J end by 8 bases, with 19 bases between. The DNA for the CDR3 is TGTGCCAGCGGGGGCACAGGGCTCCGGGATGAGCAGTTCTTC. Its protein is CASGGTGLRDEQFF.